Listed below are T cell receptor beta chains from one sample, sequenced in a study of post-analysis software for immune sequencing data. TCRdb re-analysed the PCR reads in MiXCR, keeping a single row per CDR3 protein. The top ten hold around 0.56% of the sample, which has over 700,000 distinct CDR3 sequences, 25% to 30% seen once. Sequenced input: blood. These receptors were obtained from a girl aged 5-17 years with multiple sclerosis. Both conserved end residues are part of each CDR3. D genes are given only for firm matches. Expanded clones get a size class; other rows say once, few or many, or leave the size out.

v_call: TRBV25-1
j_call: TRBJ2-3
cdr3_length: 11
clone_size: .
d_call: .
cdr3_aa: CASTATDTQYF
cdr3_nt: TGTGCCAGTACCGCCACAGATACGCAGTATTTT

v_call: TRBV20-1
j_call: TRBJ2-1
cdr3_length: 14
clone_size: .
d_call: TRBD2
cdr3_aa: CSADLRGRLNEQFF
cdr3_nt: TGCAGTGCTGACCTTCGCGGGAGGTTGAATGAGCAGTTCTTC

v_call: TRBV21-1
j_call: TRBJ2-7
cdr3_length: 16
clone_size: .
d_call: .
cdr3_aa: CASSGRTSPTLYEQYF
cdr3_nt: TGTGCCAGCAGCGGGCGGACTTCTCCAACCCTATACGAGCAGTACTTC

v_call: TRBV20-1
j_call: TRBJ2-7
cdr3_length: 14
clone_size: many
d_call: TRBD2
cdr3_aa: CSATGLAGVSEQYF
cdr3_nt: TGCAGTGCCACCGGACTAGCGGGAGTCAGCGAGCAGTACTTC

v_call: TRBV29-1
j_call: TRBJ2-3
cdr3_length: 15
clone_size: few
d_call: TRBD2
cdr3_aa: CSVKELAGSTDTQYF
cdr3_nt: TGCAGCGTGAAAGAACTAGCGGGGAGCACAGATACGCAGTATTTT

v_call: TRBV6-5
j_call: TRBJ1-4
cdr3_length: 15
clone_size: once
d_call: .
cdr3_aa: CACSYRGTPNEKLFF
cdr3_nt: TGTGCCTGCAGTTACCGGGGGACACCTAATGAAAAACTGTTTTTT

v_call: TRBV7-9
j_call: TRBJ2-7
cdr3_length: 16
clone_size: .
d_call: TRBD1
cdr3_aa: CASLRRGGTGPNEQYF
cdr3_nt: TGTGCCAGCCTGAGAAGGGGGGGGACAGGGCCCAACGAGCAGTACTTC

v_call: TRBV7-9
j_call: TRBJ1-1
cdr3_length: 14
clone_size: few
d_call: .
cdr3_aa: CASSLVYGDTEAFF
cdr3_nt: TGTGCCAGCAGCTTAGTATACGGGGACACTGAAGCTTTCTTT

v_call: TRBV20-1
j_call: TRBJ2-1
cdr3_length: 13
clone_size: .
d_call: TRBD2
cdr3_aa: CSGLAGGSREQFF
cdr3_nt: TGCAGTGGGCTAGCGGGGGGGTCTCGTGAGCAGTTCTTC

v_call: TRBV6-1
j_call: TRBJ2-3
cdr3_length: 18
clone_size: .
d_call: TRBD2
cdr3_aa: CASRPQYRDYPSADTQYF
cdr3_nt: TGTGCCAGCAGACCCCAGTACCGGGACTACCCTTCGGCAGATACGCAGTATTTT

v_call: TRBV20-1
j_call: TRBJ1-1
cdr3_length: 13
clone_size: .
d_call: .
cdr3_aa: CSARPSGNTEAFF
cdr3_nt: TGCAGTGCTAGGCCCTCGGGGAACACTGAAGCTTTCTTT

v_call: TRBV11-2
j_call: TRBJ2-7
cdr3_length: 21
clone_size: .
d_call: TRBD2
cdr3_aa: CASTHLSLFSGLAGGPYEQYF
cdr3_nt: TGTGCCAGCACGCATTTATCTTTGTTTTCGGGACTAGCGGGAGGACCCTACGAGCAGTACTTC

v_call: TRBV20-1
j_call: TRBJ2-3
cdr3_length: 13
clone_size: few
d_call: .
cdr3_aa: CSTIRGARDTQYF
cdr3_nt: TGCAGTACAATCCGGGGGGCAAGAGATACGCAGTATTTT

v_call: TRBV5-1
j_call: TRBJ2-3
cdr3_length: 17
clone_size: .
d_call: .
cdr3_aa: CASSPALTGASTDTQYF
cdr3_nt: TGCGCCAGCAGCCCGGCCCTGACAGGAGCTAGCACAGATACGCAGTATTTT

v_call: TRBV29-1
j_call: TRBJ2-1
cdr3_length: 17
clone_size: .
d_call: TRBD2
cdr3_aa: CSVGMSPAGSSYNERFF
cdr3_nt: TGCAGCGTTGGAATGTCACCAGCGGGGAGCTCCTACAATGAGCGGTTCTTC

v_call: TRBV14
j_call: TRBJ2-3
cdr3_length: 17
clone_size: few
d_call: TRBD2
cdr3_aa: CASNPGTSGTITDTQYF
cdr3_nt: TGTGCCAGCAACCCTGGGACTAGCGGAACTATCACAGATACGCAGTATTTT

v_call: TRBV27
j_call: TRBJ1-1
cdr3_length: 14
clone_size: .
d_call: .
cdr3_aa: CASSLGPTSTEAFF
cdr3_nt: TGTGCCAGCAGTTTGGGGCCGACGTCCACTGAAGCTTTCTTT

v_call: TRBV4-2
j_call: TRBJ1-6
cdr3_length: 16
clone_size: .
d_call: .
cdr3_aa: CASSPTRGGDNSPLHF
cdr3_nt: TGTGCCAGCAGCCCGACTAGGGGGGGAGACAATTCACCCCTCCACTTT

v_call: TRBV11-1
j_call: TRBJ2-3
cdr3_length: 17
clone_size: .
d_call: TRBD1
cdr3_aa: CASSLDHRRGQVDTQYF
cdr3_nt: TGTGCCAGCAGCTTAGACCATCGCCGGGGACAGGTAGATACGCAGTATTTT

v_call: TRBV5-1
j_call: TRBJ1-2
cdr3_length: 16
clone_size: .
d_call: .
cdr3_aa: CASSRTTGTPSGGYTF
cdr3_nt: TGCGCCAGCAGCAGGACAACCGGGACCCCGTCGGGGGGCTACACCTTC

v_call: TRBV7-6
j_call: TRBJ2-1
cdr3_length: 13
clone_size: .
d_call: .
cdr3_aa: CASSSQGGYEQFF
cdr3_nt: TGTGCCAGCAGCTCCCAAGGGGGATATGAGCAGTTCTTC

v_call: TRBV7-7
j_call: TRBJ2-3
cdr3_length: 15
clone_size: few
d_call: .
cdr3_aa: CASSLSPLSTDTQYF
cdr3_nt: TGTGCTAGCAGCTTAAGTCCATTAAGCACAGATACGCAGTATTTT

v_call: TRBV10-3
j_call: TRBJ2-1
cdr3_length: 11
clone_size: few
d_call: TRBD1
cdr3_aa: CATSETGSRFF
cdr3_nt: TGTGCCACCAGTGAGACAGGGAGCCGGTTCTTC

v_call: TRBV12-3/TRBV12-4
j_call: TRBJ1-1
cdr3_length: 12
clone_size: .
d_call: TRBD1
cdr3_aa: CASSQDRDEAFF
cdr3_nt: TGTGCCAGCAGCCAGGACAGGGATGAAGCTTTCTTT

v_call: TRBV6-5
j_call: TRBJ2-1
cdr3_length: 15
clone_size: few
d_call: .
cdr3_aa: CASSYLANSYNEQFF
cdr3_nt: TGTGCCAGCAGTTACTTAGCGAACTCCTACAATGAGCAGTTCTTC

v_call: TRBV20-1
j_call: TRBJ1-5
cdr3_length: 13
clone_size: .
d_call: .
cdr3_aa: CSARPSSNQPQHF
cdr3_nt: TGCAGTGCTAGACCAAGCAGCAATCAGCCCCAGCATTTT

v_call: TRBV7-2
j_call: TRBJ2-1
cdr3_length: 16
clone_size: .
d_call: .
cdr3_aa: CASSPWLGWSYNEQFF
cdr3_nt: TGTGCCAGCAGCCCTTGGTTGGGTTGGTCCTACAATGAGCAGTTCTTC

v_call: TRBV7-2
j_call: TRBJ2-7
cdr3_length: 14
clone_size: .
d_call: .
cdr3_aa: CASTLPLALREQYF
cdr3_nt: TGTGCCAGCACCTTACCACTAGCCTTGAGGGAGCAGTACTTC

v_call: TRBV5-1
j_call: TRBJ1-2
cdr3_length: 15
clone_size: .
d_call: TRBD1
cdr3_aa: CASSWNYRDSYGYTF
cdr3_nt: TGCGCCAGCAGCTGGAATTACCGGGACAGCTATGGCTACACCTTC

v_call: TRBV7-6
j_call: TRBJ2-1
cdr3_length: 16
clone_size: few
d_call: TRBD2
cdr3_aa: CASSLAGGGHDNEQFF
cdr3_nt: TGTGCCAGCAGCTTAGCGGGCGGGGGGCACGACAATGAGCAGTTCTTC

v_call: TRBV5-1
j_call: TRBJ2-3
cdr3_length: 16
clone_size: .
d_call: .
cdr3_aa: CASSLEGGLSTDTQYF
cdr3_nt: TGCGCCAGCAGCTTGGAAGGCGGCCTTAGCACAGATACGCAGTATTTT

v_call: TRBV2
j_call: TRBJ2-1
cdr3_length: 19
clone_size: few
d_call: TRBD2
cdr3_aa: CAAPGGAGGQLLAYNEQFF
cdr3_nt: TGTGCCGCGCCGGGAGGGGCGGGAGGGCAGCTTCTCGCATACAATGAGCAGTTCTTC

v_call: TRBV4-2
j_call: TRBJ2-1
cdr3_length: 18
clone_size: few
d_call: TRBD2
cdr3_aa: CASSQDPSGGTSYNEQFF
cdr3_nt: TGTGCCAGCAGCCAAGATCCCAGCGGGGGTACCTCCTACAATGAGCAGTTCTTC

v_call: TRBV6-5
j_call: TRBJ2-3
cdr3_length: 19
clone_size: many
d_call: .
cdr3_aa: CASRYRVVDLLGFTDTQYF
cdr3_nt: TGTGCCAGCAGATACAGGGTGGTGGACTTATTGGGATTCACAGATACGCAGTATTTT

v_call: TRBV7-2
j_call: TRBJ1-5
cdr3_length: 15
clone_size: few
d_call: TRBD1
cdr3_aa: CASSLARQGYQPQHF
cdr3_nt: TGTGCCAGCAGCTTAGCTAGACAGGGGTATCAGCCCCAGCATTTT

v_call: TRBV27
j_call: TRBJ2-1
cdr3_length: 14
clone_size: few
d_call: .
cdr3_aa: CASRAGPGYNEQFF
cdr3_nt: TGTGCCAGCAGGGCCGGGCCGGGATACAATGAGCAGTTCTTC

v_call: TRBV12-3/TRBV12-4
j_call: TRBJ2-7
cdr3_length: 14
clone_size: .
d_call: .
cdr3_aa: CASTKGFSSYEQYF
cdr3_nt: TGTGCCAGCACCAAGGGGTTCTCCTCCTACGAGCAGTACTTC

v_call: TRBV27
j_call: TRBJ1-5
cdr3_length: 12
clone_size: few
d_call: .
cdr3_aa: CASSFLGEPQHF
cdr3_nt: TGTGCCAGCAGTTTCCTGGGCGAGCCCCAGCATTTT

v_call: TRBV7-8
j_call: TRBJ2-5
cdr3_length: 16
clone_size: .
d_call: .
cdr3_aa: CASSLARMAVQETQYF
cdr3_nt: TGTGCCAGCAGCTTAGCTCGAATGGCGGTCCAAGAGACCCAGTACTTC

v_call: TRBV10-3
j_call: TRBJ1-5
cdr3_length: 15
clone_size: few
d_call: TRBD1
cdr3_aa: CAISESTGIGQPQHF
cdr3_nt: TGTGCCATCAGTGAGTCGACAGGGATCGGTCAGCCCCAGCATTTT

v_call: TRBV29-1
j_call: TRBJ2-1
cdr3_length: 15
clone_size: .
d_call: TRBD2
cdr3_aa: CSVAGGGLFYSEQFF
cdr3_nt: TGCAGCGTGGCCGGGGGGGGACTTTTCTACAGTGAGCAGTTCTTC

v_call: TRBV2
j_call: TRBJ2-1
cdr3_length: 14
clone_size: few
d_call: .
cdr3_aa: CASSEGAQPHEQFF
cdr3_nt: TGTGCCAGCAGTGAAGGGGCCCAGCCCCATGAGCAGTTCTTC

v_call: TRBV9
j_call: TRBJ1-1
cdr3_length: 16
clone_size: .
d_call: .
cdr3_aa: CASSPPEVLMNTEAFF
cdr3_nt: TGTGCCAGCAGCCCCCCCGAAGTGCTGATGAACACTGAAGCTTTCTTT

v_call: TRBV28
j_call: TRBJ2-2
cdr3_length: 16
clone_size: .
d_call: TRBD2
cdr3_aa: CAGIGLAVISAGELFF
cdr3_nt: TGTGCCGGCATCGGGCTAGCGGTTATCTCGGCCGGGGAGCTGTTTTTT

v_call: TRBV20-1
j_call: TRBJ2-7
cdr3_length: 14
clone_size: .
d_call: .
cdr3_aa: CSALSVSQPYEQYF
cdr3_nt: TGCAGTGCCCTATCGGTCTCGCAACCCTACGAGCAGTACTTC

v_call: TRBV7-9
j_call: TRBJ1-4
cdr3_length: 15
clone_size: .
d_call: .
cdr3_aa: CASSFEGVSNEKLFF
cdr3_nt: TGTGCCAGCAGCTTTGAGGGGGTTTCTAATGAAAAACTGTTTTTT

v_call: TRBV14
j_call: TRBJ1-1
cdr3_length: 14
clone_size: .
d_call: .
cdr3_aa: CASSRVLGNTEAFF
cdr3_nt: TGTGCCAGCAGCCGGGTCCTGGGGAACACTGAAGCTTTCTTT

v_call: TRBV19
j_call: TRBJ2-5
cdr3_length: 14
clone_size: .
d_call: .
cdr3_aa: CASSIEGWGETQYF
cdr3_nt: TGTGCCAGTAGTATTGAAGGCTGGGGAGAGACCCAGTACTTC

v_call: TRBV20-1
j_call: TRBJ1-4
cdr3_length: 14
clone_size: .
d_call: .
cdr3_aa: CSAATGQQNEKLFF
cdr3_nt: TGCAGTGCTGCAACGGGACAACAGAATGAAAAACTGTTTTTT

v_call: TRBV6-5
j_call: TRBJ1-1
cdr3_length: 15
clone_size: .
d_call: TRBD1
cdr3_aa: CASSDGDSSNTEAFF
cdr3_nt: TGTGCCAGCAGTGATGGGGACAGTTCGAACACTGAAGCTTTCTTT